This T cell receptor beta chain came from a study of blood T cell repertoires in COVID-19. Across the whole study: PBMCs, B-cell-depleted T cells, or T cells provided the cDNA or gDNA that made up the material.

As originally analysed: Cell counts per sample came from amplifying reference gene primers. Only in-frame clones appear in the TCRdb table, and some are missing; sequencing was by immunoSEQ multiplex PCR. V, J and clone size derive from that table, while D and trimming were established from the DNA sequence. This sample has more than 200,000 clones, with around nine tenths found just once. Trimming at V came to 3 bases and at J to 2 bases, leaving 9 bases not matched to a gene. The CDR3 covers 16 residues. Germline V CDR1 and CDR2: SGHDN, FVKESK. This clonotype originated in a woman in her sixties or seventies with COVID-19, enrolled during active disease. The V gene is TRBV14, the J gene TRBJ1-1; 7 nucleotides line up with TRBD1. The sequenced material came from peripheral blood. The CDR3 nucleotides read TGTGCCAGCAGCCAGGGAAGGGACAGAGTTAACACTGAAGCTTTCTTT. This codes for CASSQGRDRVNTEAFF.